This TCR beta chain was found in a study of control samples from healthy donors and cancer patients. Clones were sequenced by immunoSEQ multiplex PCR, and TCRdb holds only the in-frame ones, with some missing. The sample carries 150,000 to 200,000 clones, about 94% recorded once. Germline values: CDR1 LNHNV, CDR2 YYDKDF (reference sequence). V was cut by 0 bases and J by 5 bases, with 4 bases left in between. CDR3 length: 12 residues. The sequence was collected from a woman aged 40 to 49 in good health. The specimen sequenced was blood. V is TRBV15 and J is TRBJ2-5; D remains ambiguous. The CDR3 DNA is TGTGCCACCAGCAGAGATGCGGAGACCCAGTACTTC. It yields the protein CATSRDAETQYF.